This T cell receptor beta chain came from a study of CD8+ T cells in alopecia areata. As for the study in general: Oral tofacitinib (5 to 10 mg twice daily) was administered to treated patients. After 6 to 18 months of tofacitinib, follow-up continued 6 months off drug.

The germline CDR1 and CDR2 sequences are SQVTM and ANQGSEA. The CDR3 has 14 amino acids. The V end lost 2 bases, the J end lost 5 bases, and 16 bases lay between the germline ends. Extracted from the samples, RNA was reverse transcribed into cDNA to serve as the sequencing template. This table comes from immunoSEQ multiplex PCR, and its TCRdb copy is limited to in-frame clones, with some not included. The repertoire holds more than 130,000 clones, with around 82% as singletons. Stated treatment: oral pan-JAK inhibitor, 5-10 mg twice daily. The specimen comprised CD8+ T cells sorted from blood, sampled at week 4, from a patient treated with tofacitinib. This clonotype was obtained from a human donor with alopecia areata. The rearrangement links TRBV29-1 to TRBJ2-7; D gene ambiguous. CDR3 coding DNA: TGCAGCGTTGAACTTGTAGAGCAAAGCAACGAGCAGTACTTC. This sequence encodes CSVELVEQSNEQYF.